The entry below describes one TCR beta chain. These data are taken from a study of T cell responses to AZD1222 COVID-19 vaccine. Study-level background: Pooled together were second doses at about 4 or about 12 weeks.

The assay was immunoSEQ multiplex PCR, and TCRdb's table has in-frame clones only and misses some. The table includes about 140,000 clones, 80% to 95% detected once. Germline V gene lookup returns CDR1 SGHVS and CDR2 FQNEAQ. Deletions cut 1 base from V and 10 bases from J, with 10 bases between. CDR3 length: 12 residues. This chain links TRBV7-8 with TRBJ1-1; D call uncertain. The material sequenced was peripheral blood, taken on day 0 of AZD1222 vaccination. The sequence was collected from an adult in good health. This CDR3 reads CASSLGPPGAFF. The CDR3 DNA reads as TGTGCCAGCAGCTTAGGCCCCCCAGGAGCTTTCTTT.